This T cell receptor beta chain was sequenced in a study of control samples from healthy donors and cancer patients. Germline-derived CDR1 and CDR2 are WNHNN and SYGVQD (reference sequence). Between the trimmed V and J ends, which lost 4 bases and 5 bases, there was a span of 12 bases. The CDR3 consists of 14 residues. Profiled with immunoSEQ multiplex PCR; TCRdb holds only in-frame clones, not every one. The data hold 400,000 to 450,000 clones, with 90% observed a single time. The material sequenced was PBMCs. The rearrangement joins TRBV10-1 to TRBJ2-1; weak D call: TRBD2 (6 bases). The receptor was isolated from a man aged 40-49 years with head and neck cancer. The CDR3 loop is CASSGRLGDNEQFF. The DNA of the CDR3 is TGCGCCAGCAGTGGGCGACTAGGGGACAATGAGCAGTTCTTC.